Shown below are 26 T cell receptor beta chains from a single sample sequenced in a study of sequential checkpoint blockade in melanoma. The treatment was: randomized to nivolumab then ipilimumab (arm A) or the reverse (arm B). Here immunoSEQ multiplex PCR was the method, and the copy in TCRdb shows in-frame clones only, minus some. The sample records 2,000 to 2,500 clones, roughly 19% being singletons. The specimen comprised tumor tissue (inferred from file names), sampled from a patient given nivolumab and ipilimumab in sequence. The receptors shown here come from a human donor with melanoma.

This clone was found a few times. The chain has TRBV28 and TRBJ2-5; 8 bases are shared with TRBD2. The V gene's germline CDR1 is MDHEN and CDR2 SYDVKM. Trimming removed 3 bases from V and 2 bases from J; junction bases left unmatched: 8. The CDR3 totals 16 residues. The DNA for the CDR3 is TGTGCCAGCAGTTTCCCCCCACTAGCGGATCAAGAGACCCAGTACTTC. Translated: CASSFPPLADQETQYF.

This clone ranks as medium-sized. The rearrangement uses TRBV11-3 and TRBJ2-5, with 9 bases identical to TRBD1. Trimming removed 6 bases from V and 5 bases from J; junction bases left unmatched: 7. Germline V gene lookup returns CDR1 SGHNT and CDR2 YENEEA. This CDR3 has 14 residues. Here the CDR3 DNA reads TGTGCCAGCAGGGGTACAGGGGGCGAGGAGACCCAGTACTTC. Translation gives CASRGTGGEETQYF. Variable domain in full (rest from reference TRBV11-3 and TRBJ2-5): EAGVVQSPRYKIIEKKQPVAFWCNPISGHNTLYWYLQNLGQGPELLIRYENEEAVDDSQLPKDRFSAERLKGVDSTLKIQPAELGDSAVYLCASRGTGGEETQYFGPGTRLLVL.

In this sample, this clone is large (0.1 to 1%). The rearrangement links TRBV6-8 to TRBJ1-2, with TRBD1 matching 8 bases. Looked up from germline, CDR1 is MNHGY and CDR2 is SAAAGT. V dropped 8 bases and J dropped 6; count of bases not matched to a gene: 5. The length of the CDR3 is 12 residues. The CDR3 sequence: CASVGQGNGYTF. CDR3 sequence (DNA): TGTGCCAGCGTTGGACAGGGCAATGGCTACACCTTC.

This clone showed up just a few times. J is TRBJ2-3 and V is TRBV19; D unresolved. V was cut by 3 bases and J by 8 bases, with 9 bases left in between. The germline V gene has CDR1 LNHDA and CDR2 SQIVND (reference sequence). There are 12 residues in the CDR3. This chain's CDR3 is CASSIETSTQYF. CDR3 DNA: TGTGCCAGTAGTATTGAGACAAGTACGCAGTATTTT.

CDR3 region: CASSLGPGMGSNQPQHF. DNA for the CDR3: TGTGCCAGCAGTTTAGGGCCAGGGATGGGAAGCAATCAGCCCCAGCATTTT. The chain carries TRBV28 and TRBJ1-5; D perhaps matches TRBD1 (5 bases). V was cut by 2 bases and J by 1 base, with 15 bases left in between. The CDR3 covers 17 residues. Germline CDR1 MDHEN, CDR2 SYDVKM.

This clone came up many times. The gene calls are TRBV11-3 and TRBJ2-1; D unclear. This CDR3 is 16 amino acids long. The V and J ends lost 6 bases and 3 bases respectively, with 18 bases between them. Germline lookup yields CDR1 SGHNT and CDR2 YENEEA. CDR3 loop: CASRYLDRSVYNEQFF. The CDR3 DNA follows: TGTGCCAGCAGGTATCTCGACCGATCAGTCTACAATGAGCAGTTCTTC.

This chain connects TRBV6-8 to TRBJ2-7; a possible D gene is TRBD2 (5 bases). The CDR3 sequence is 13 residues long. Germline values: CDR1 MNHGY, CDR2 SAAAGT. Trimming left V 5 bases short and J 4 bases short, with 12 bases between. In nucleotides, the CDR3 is TGTGCCAGCAGTAGTGGGAGTTTTTACGAGCAGTACTTC. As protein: CASSSGSFYEQYF.

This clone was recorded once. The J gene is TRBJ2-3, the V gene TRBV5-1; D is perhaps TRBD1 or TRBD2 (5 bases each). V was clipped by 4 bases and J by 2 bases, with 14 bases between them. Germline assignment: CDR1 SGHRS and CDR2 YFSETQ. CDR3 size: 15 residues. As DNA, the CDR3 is TGCGCCAGCAGCGGGGCTAGCCGAAACACAGATACGCAGTATTTT. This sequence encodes CASSGASRNTDTQYF.

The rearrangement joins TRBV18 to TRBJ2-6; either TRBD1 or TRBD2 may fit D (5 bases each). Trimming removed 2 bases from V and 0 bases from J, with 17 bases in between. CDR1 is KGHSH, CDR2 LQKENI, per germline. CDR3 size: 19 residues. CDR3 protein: CASSPILNPGRSGANVLTF. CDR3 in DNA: TGTGCCAGCTCACCAATCTTGAATCCGGGACGCTCTGGGGCCAACGTCCTGACTTTC.

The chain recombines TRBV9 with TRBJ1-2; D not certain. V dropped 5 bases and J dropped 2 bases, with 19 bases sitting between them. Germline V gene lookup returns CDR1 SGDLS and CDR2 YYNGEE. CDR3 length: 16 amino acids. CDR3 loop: CASSTGSRTGNYGYTF. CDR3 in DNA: TGTGCCAGCAGTACCGGGAGCCGGACGGGGAACTATGGCTACACCTTC.

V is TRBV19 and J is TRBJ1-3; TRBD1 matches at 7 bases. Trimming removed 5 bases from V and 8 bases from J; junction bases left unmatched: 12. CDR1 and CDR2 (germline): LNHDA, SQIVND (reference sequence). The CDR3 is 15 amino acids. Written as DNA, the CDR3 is TGTGCCAGTAGTCTCGGGACAGTGGATAAGTACACCATATATTTT. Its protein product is CASSLGTVDKYTIYF.

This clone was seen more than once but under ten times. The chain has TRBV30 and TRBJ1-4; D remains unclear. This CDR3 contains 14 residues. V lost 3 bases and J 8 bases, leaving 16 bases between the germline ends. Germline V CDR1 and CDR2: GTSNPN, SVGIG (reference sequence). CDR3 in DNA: TGTGCCTGGAGAAAACCTTACGGCGGAGAAAAACTGTTTTTT. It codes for CAWRKPYGGEKLFF.

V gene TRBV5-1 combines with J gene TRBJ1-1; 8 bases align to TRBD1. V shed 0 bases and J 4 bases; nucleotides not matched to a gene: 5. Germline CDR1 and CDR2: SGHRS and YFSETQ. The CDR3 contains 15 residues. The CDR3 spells CASSLDTGGSTEAFF. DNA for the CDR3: TGCGCCAGCAGCTTGGATACAGGGGGAAGCACTGAAGCTTTCTTT.

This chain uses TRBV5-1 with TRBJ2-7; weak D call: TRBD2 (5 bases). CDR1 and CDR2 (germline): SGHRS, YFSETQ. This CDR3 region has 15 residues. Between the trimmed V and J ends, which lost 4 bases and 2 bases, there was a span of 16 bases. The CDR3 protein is CASSPANLGTYEQYF. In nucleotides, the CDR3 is TGCGCCAGCAGCCCGGCGAACCTCGGGACCTACGAGCAGTACTTC.

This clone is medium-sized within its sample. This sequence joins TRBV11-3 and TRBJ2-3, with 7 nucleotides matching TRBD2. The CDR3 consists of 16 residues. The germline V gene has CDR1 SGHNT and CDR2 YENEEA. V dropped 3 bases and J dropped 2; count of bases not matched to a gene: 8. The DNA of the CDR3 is TGTGCCAGCAGCTTTGAGCTAGCGGTCCACACAGATACGCAGTATTTT. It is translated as CASSFELAVHTDTQYF.

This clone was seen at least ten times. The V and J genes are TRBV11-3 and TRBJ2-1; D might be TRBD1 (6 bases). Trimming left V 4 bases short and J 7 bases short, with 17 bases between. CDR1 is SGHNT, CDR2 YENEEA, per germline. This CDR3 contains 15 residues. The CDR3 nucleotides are TGTGCCAGCAGCTCAATAAGGCCCCAGGGGAATGAGCAGTTCTTC. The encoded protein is CASSSIRPQGNEQFF.

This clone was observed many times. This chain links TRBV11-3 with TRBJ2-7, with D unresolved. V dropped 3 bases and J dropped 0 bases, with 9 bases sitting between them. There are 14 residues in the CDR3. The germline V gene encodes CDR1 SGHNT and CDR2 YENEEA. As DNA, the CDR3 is TGTGCCAGCAGCTTGGGGTTGAGCTCCTACGAGCAGTACTTC. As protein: CASSLGLSSYEQYF. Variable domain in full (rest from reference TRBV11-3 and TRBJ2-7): EAGVVQSPRYKIIEKKQPVAFWCNPISGHNTLYWYLQNLGQGPELLIRYENEEAVDDSQLPKDRFSAERLKGVDSTLKIQPAELGDSAVYLCASSLGLSSYEQYFGPGTRLTVT.

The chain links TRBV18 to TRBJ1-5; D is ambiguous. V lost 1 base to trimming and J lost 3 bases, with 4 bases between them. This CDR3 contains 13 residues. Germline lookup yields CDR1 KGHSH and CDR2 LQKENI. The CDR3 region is CASSPQVNQPQHF. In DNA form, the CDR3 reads TGTGCCAGCTCACCACAGGTCAATCAGCCCCAGCATTTT.

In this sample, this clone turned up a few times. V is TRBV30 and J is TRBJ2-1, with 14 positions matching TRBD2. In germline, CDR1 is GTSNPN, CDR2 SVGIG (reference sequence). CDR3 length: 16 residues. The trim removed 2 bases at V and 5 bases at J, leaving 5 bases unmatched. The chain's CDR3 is CAWSPRTSGRNNEQFF. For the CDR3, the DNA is TGTGCCTGGAGTCCCCGGACTAGCGGGAGGAACAATGAGCAGTTCTTC.

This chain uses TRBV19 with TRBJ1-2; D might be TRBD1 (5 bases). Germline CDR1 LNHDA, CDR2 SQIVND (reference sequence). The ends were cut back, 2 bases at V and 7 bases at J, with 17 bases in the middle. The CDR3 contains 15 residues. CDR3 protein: CASSIPPGARSGYTF. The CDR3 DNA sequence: TGTGCCAGTAGTATACCCCCCGGGGCGAGGAGTGGCTACACCTTC. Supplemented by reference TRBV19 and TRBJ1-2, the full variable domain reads DGGITQSPKYLFRKEGQNVTLSCEQNLNHDAMYWYRQDPGQGLRLIYYSQIVNDFQKGDIAEGYSVSREKKESFPLTVTSAQKNPTAFYLCASSIPPGARSGYTFGSGTRLTVV.

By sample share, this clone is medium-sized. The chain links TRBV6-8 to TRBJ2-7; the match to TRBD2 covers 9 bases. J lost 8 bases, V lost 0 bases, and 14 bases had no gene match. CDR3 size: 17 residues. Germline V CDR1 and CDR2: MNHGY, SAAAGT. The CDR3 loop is CASSYSGQGTSNKQQYF. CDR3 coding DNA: TGTGCCAGCAGTTACTCTGGGCAGGGGACTAGCAATAAGCAGCAGTACTTC.

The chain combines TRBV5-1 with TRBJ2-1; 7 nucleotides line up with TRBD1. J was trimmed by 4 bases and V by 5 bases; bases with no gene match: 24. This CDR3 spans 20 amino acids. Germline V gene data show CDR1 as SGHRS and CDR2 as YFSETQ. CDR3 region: CASRGDGQEKITPNYNEQFF. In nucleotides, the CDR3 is TGCGCCAGCAGGGGGGACGGACAGGAGAAAATCACCCCTAATTACAATGAGCAGTTCTTC.

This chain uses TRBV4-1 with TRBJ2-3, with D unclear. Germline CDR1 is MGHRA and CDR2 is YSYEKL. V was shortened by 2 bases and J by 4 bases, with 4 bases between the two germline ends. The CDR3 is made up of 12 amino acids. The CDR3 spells CASSQSADTQYF. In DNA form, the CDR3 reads TGCGCCAGCAGCCAAAGCGCAGATACGCAGTATTTT.

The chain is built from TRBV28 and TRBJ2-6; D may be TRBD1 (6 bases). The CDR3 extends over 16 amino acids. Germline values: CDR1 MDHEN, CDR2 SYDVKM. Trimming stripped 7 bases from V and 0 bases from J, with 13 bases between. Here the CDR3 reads CASKQGPSSGANVLTF. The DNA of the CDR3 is TGTGCCAGCAAGCAGGGGCCATCCTCTGGGGCCAACGTCCTGACTTTC. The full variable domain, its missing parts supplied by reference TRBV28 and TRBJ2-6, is DVKVTQSSRYLVKRTGEKVFLECVQDMDHENMFWYRQDPGLGLRLIYFSYDVKMKEKGDIPEGYSVSREKKERFSLILESASTNQTSMYLCASKQGPSSGANVLTFGAGSRLTVL.

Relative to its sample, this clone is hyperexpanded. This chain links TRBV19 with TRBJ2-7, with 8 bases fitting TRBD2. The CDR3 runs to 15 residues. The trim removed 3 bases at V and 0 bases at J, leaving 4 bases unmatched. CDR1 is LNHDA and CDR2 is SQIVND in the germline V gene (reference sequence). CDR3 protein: CASSIVLAGSYEQYF. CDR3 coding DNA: TGTGCCAGTAGTATTGTCCTAGCGGGCTCCTACGAGCAGTACTTC.

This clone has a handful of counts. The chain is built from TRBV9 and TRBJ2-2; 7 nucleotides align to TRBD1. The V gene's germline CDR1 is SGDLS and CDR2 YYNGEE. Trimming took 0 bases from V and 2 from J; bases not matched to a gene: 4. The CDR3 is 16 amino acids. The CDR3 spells CASSVETGLNTGELFF. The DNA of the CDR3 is TGTGCCAGCAGCGTAGAGACAGGGCTTAACACCGGGGAGCTGTTTTTT.